This passage covers 7 T cell receptor beta chains from one sample sequenced in a study of neoadjuvant anti-PD-1 for oral cavity cancer. Profiled with immunoSEQ multiplex PCR; TCRdb holds only in-frame clones, not every one. The table shows under 85,000 clones, with less than 85% occurring only once. This specimen was PBMCs, taken before nivolumab (anti-PD-1) treatment. Source of these receptors: a person between 35 and 79 years old with oral cavity squamous cell carcinoma.

This clone was recorded once. The gene calls are TRBV6-5 and TRBJ2-5, with D unresolved. V gave up 6 bases and J gave up 5 bases, with 10 bases separating them. Germline CDR1 reads MNHEY; CDR2 reads SVGAGI. CDR3 size: 12 residues. The CDR3 sequence is CASSFKVETQYF. DNA of the CDR3: TGTGCCAGCAGCTTCAAAGTTGAGACCCAGTACTTC.

The chain carries TRBV11-2 and TRBJ2-1; 8 bases are a match to TRBD1. With V trimmed by 5 bases and J by 4 bases, 4 bases remained unmatched. CDR1 SGHAT and CDR2 FQNNGV come from the germline V gene. The CDR3 is made up of 14 amino acids. CDR3 region: CASSRTGLYNEQFF. CDR3 coding DNA: TGTGCCAGCAGCCGGACAGGGCTGTACAATGAGCAGTTCTTC.

This rearrangement joins TRBV12-5 to TRBJ1-1, with TRBD1 matching 8 bases. J gave up 6 bases and V 5 bases, and 5 bases lay outside the gene matches. This CDR3 has 13 residues. Germline assignment: CDR1 LGHNT and CDR2 FRNRAP. CDR3 in amino acids: CASGGQGAPEAFF. In nucleotides, the CDR3 is TGTGCTAGTGGTGGTCAGGGGGCCCCTGAAGCTTTCTTT.

This clone was counted once. V usage is TRBV7-9 and J usage is TRBJ2-7; D uncertain. V was trimmed by 5 bases and J by 3 bases, leaving 14 bases between them. CDR3 length equals 14 residues. The germline V gene encodes CDR1 SEHNR and CDR2 FQNEAQ (reference sequence). The CDR3 here is CASSTDTTNYEQYF. DNA for the CDR3: TGTGCCAGCAGCACCGACACTACCAACTACGAGCAGTACTTC.

CDR3 coding DNA: TGTGCCAGCATCAGAGGGGGAACTAGCACAGATACGCAGTATTTT. It encodes CASIRGGTSTDTQYF. The V and J genes are TRBV7-9 and TRBJ2-3; D might be TRBD1 (6 bases). Germline values: CDR1 SEHNR, CDR2 FQNEAQ (reference sequence). CDR3 length: 15 residues. The V and J ends lost 7 bases and 0 bases respectively, with 14 bases between them.

The rearrangement joins TRBV11-3 to TRBJ2-1, with 9 bases identical to TRBD2. V shed 3 bases, J shed 14 bases, and the junction held 5 bases outside the gene matches. Germline V lookup: CDR1 SGHNT, CDR2 YENEEA. The CDR3 consists of 12 residues. The CDR3 region has the DNA TGTGCCAGCAGCTTTAGCGGGAGTAGGGAGTTCTTC. This sequence encodes CASSFSGSREFF.

This clone was observed a single time. This chain joins TRBV6-6 and TRBJ1-2; 8 bases match TRBD1. V was pared by 6 bases and J by 6 bases, with 3 bases of the junction left unmatched. This CDR3 spans 12 amino acids. Germline CDR1 and CDR2: MNHNY and SVGAGI (reference sequence). CDR3 coding DNA: TGTGCCAGCAGCCCGACAGGGGATGGCTACACCTTC. This gives the protein CASSPTGDGYTF.